The 18 T cell receptor beta chains given below trace back to one sample, sequenced in a study of response to subunit inactivated influenza vaccine. TCRdb recomputed calls from the RT-PCR reads with MiXCR, one row per CDR3 protein. The sample has around 850,000 distinct CDR3 sequences; about a fifth are singletons. The material sequenced was PBMCs from blood, taken 5 days after vaccination. The receptors were sampled from a man aged 45-65 years who received an inactivated influenza vaccine.

V gene TRBV24-1 combines with J gene TRBJ1-6, with a possible D match to TRBD1 (6 bases). The germline V gene encodes CDR1 KGHDR and CDR2 SFDVKD. The CDR3 has 13 residues. Trimming shortened V by 4 bases and J by 9 bases, and 9 bases separated the two germline ends. CDR3 loop: CATSDRGGSPLHF. CDR3 DNA sequence: TGTGCCACCAGTGACAGGGGTGGTTCACCCCTCCACTTT.

This clonotype was detected ten times or more. The V and J genes are TRBV24-1 and TRBJ2-1, with 9 bases that match TRBD2. This CDR3 spans 15 amino acids. CDR1 and CDR2 (germline): KGHDR, SFDVKD. V lost 6 bases to trimming and J lost 4 bases; unmatched junction nucleotides: 6. The CDR3, as DNA: TGTGCCACCAGTCCCGCGGGAGGGCCTTACAATGAGCAGTTCTTC. It encodes CATSPAGGPYNEQFF.

This clonotype showed up just a few times. The chain has TRBV7-2 and TRBJ1-2, with D uncertain. Germline CDR1 and CDR2: SGHTA and FQGNSA. V lost 5 bases and J lost 10, with 17 bases in between. The CDR3 runs 13 residues. The CDR3 here is CASSKEGGRIYTF. CDR3 DNA: TGTGCCAGCAGCAAAGAGGGTGGCAGGATCTACACCTTC.

Remarks on this clonotype: This is likely a read error, given that the CDR3 carries no conserved phenylalanine or tryptophan at its end. The V gene is TRBV7-2, the J gene TRBJ2-3; D gene ambiguous. The CDR3 loop spans 14 amino acids. V lost 2 bases, J lost 0 bases, and 6 bases lay in between. In germline, CDR1 is SGHTA, CDR2 FQGNSA. This CDR3 reads CASSLRRSTDTQYL. CDR3 sequence (DNA): TGTGCCAGCAGCTTACGTAGAAGCACAGATACGCAGTATCTT.

As concerns this clonotype: The junction shows a germline mismatch at one end, possibly a read error. V is TRBV9 and J is TRBJ2-1; D is ambiguous. The CDR3 is made up of 13 amino acids. Germline CDR1 and CDR2: SGDLS and YYNGEE. The CDR3 coding sequence is TGTACCAGCAGCGTATCCTTCGTCGATGAGCAGTTCTTC. It yields the protein CTSSVSFVDEQFF.

V gene TRBV20-1 combines with J gene TRBJ2-5, with D perhaps matching TRBD1 (6 bases). Trimming pared 6 bases from V and 1 base from J, leaving 12 bases between. This CDR3 has 13 residues. Per germline, CDR1 DFQATT and CDR2 SNEGSKA (reference sequence). The CDR3 coding sequence is TGCAGTGCCATTAGGACAGTCCAAGAGACCCAGTACTTC. It translates to CSAIRTVQETQYF.

The chain couples TRBV3-1 to TRBJ2-5; possible D gene TRBD2, 5 bases. In germline, CDR1 is LGHDT, CDR2 YNNKEL (reference sequence). The V end was cut by 1 base, the J end by 7 bases, with 19 bases between. This CDR3 contains 16 residues. CDR3 sequence: CASSQVTRNLQWTQYF. Written as DNA, the CDR3 is TGTGCCAGCAGCCAAGTAACTAGGAACCTCCAATGGACCCAGTACTTC.

With regard to this clonotype: A much larger clonotype is one base distant, so this may be a read error. The chain has TRBV20-1 and TRBJ2-5, with 8 bases lining up with TRBD1. The CDR3 has 15 amino acids. Germline V gene lookup returns CDR1 DFQATT and CDR2 SNEGSKA (reference sequence). CDR3 residues: CSSRQQGDPWETQYF. The CDR3 nucleotides are TGCAGTTCTAGACAACAGGGGGACCCTTGGGAGACCCAGTACTTC.

This clonotype was recorded at least ten times. The chain has TRBV12-3 or TRBV12-4 and TRBJ2-2, with a tentative D call TRBD2 (6 bases). This CDR3 region has 15 residues. The V and J ends lost 4 bases and 8 bases respectively, with 17 bases between them. CDR3 nucleotide sequence: TGTGCCAGCAGTTCTCTGGGCAGTGGAGGGGGGGAGCTGTTTTTT. Its protein is CASSSLGSGGGELFF.

This clonotype showed up just a few times. The chain has TRBV29-1 and TRBJ2-7, with 8 bases fitting TRBD1. The trim removed 1 base at V and 6 bases at J, leaving 20 bases unmatched. The CDR3 runs 18 residues. Germline loops: CDR1 SQVTM, CDR2 ANQGSEA. CDR3 coding DNA: TGCAGCGTTGAAGTTCTACAGGGGGGCCCTCTCTCCAAAGGCGAGCAGTACTTC. This sequence encodes CSVEVLQGGPLSKGEQYF.

V is TRBV12-3 or TRBV12-4 and J is TRBJ2-3; TRBD1 matches at 11 bases. Trimming took 7 bases from V and 4 from J; bases not matched to a gene: 10. The CDR3 length is 16 residues. The CDR3 region has the DNA TGTGCCAGCACCCCCGGGGACAGGGGGTTTCCAGATACGCAGTATTTT. This encodes CASTPGDRGFPDTQYF.

This clonotype was counted only a few times. This rearrangement joins TRBV10-3 to TRBJ2-4; TRBD2 matches 11 bases. The CDR3 loop spans 17 amino acids. V trimming: 10 bases; J trimming: 4 bases; junction bases outside the gene matches: 15. Germline V gene sequence: CDR1 ENHRY, CDR2 SYGVKD. The CDR3 loop is CASSRAASGGRKNIQYF. CDR3 nucleotides: TGTGCCAGCTCCCGGGCGGCTAGCGGGGGGCGTAAAAACATTCAGTACTTC.

This clonotype was seen ten or more times. This chain joins TRBV4-2 and TRBJ1-5, with D possibly matching TRBD1 (6 bases). CDR1 LGHNA and CDR2 YNFKEQ come from the germline V gene. V lost 6 bases to trimming and J lost 0 bases, with 9 bases between them. CDR3 length: 14 residues. The CDR3 protein is CASRDSYSNQPQHF. DNA for the CDR3: TGTGCCAGCAGGGACAGTTATAGCAATCAGCCCCAGCATTTT.

The chain links TRBV30 to TRBJ1-5; D call uncertain. The germline V gene has CDR1 GTSNPN and CDR2 SVGIG (reference sequence). Deletions cut 0 bases from V and 1 base from J, with 4 bases between. CDR3 length: 13 amino acids. CDR3 nucleotide sequence: TGTGCCTGGAGTGTAACGAGCAATCAGCCCCAGCATTTT. Its protein is CAWSVTSNQPQHF.

The V call is TRBV5-1, the J call TRBJ2-7; D may be TRBD1 (5 bases). Germline V CDR1 and CDR2: SGHRS, YFSETQ. Trimming removed 4 bases from V and 4 bases from J, with 9 bases in between. The CDR3 is 12 amino acids. CDR3 DNA: TGCGCCAGCAGCAGGGGCATATACGAGCAGTACTTC. This gives the protein CASSRGIYEQYF.

The table lists this clonotype with many counts. The genes are TRBV2 and TRBJ2-7; 7 bases match TRBD1. Germline CDR1 reads SNHLY; CDR2 reads FYNNEI. With 4 bases clipped from V and 6 bases from J, the junction kept 3 bases outside the gene matches. This CDR3 is 12 amino acids long. The CDR3 reads CASSVDRREQYF. The CDR3 DNA is TGTGCCAGCAGTGTGGACAGGCGCGAGCAGTACTTC. The full variable domain, its missing parts supplied by reference TRBV2 and TRBJ2-7, is EPEVTQTPSHQVTQMGQEVILRCVPISNHLYFYWYRQILGQKVEFLVSFYNNEISEKSEIFDDQFSVERPDGSNFTLKIRSTKLEDSAMYFCASSVDRREQYFGPGTRLTVT.

This clonotype was observed a handful of times. The chain is built from TRBV24-1 and TRBJ2-3; D is uncertain. The ends were cut back, 4 bases at V and 6 bases at J, with 10 bases in the middle. There are 13 residues in the CDR3. Germline V gene data show CDR1 as KGHDR and CDR2 as SFDVKD. In nucleotides, the CDR3 is TGTGCCACCAGTGACCCTCATGAGGATACGCAGTATTTT. Encoded protein: CATSDPHEDTQYF.

The chain joins TRBV6-2 or TRBV6-3 to TRBJ1-5; a possible D gene is TRBD1 (5 bases). Trimming left V 5 bases short and J 9 bases short, with 17 bases between. The CDR3 is 14 residues long. From germline, CDR1 is MNHEY and CDR2 SVGEGT. CDR3 residues: CASSGTSIRSPQHF. CDR3 sequence (DNA): TGTGCCAGCAGTGGGACGTCCATACGTTCGCCCCAGCATTTT.